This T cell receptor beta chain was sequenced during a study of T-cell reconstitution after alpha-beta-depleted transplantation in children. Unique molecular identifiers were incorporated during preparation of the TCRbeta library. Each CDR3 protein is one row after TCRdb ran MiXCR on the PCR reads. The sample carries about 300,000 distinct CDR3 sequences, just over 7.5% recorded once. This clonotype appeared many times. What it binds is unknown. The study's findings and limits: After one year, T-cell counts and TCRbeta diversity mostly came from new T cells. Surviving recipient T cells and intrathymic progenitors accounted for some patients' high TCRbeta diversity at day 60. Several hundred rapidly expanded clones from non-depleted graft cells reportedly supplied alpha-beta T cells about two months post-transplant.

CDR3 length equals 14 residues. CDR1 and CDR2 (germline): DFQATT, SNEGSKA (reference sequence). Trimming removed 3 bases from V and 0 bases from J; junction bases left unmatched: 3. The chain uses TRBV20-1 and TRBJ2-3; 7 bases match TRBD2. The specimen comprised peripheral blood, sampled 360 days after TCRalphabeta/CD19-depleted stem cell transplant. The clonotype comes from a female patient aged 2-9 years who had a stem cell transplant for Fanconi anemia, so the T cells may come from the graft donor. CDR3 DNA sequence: TGCAGTGCTAGCCATAGCGGGAGCACAGATACGCAGTATTTT. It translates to CSASHSGSTDTQYF.